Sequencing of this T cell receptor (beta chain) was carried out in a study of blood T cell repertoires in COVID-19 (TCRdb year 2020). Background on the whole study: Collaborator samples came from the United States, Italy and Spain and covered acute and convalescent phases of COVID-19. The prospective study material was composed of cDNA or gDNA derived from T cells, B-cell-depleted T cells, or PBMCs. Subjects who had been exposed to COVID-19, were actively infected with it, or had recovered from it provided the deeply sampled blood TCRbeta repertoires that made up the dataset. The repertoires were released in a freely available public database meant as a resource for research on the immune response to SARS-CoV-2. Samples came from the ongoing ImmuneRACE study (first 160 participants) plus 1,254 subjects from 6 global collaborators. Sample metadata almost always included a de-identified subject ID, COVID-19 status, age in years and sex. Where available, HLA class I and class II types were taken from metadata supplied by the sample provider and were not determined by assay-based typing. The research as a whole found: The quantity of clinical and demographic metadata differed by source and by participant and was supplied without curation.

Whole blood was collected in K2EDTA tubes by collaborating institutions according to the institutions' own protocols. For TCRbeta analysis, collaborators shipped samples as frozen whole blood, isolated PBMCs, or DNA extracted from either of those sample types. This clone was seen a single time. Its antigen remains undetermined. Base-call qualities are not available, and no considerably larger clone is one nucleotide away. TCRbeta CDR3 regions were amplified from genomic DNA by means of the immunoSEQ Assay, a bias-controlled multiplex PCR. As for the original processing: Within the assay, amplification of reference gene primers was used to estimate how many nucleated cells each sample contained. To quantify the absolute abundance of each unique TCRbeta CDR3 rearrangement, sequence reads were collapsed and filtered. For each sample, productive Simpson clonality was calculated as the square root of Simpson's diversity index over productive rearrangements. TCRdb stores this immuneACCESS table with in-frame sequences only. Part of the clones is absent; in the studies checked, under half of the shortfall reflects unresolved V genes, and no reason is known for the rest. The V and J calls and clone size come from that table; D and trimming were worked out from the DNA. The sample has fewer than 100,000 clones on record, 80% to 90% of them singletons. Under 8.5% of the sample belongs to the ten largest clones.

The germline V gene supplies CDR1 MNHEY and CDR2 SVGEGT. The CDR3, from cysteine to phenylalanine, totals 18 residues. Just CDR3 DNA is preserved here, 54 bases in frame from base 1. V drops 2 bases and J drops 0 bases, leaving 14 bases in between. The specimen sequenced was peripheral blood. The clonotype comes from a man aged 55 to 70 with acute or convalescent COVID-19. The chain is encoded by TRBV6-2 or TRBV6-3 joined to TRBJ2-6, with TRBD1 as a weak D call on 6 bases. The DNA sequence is TGTGCCAGCAGTTACACAGGGAAAGGGAACTCTGGGGCCAACGTCCTGACTTTC. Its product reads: CASSYTGKGNSGANVLTF.